This is a list of T cell receptor beta chains from one sample in a study of blood T cell repertoires in COVID-19. Profiled with immunoSEQ multiplex PCR; TCRdb holds only in-frame clones, not every one. The table includes more than 200,000 clones, less than 90% detected once. Sequencing input: peripheral blood. The receptors were gathered from a man between 35 and 55 years old with acute or convalescent COVID-19. The CDR3 runs from the conserved cysteine through the conserved F or W. The order of the fields is clone size, J gene, V gene, CDR3 length, D gene, CDR3 protein, CDR3 DNA. A D gene is named only where the DNA matches it firmly. The size entry is marked missing in some rows and otherwise reads once, few, many or a size class.

-	TRBJ2-2	TRBV27	15	-	CASSRRGFEAGELFF	TGTGCCAGCAGCCGTCGAGGGTTTGAAGCCGGGGAGCTGTTTTTT
-	TRBJ2-7	TRBV28	17	TRBD1	CASSEDRGNWGSYEQYF	TGTGCCAGCTCGGAGGACAGGGGAAACTGGGGCTCCTACGAGCAGTACTTC
-	TRBJ1-3	TRBV6-1	15	TRBD1	CASSEGQSSGNTIYF	TGTGCCAGCAGTGAGGGACAGAGTTCTGGAAACACCATATATTTT
-	TRBJ2-2	TRBV28	13	-	CASSLINTGELFF	TGTGCCAGCAGTTTAATAAACACCGGGGAGCTGTTTTTT
-	TRBJ2-2	TRBV10-3	15	TRBD1	CAIRGAGGGTGELFF	TGTGCCATCAGGGGCGCAGGGGGTGGCACCGGGGAGCTGTTTTTT
-	TRBJ2-1	TRBV6-2/TRBV6-3	14	TRBD1	CASSLGTAYNEQFF	TGTGCCAGCAGCCTCGGGACAGCCTACAATGAGCAGTTCTTC
-	TRBJ1-4	TRBV30	15	TRBD1	CAWSRTTGGNEKLFF	TGTGCCTGGAGTCGAACGACAGGGGGTAATGAAAAACTGTTTTTT
-	TRBJ1-1	TRBV6-5	15	-	CASSYLRAKDTEAFF	TGTGCCAGCAGTTACCTCAGGGCAAAGGACACTGAAGCTTTCTTT
once	TRBJ1-2	TRBV7-9	15	TRBD1	CASSLMGQGNYGYTF	TGTGCCAGCAGCTTAATGGGACAGGGTAACTATGGCTACACCTTC
-	TRBJ1-2	TRBV30	13	-	CAWSGLDFYGYTF	TGTGCCTGGAGTGGCCTGGACTTCTATGGCTACACCTTC
-	TRBJ1-1	TRBV30	14	-	CAWSPAPGLGEAFF	TGTGCCTGGAGCCCCGCCCCAGGGTTGGGGGAAGCTTTCTTT
-	TRBJ1-1	TRBV7-9	13	TRBD1	CASRFGTGNEAFF	TGTGCCAGCAGGTTTGGGACAGGCAATGAAGCTTTCTTT
once	TRBJ2-3	TRBV7-6	15	TRBD1	CASSKTGGYTDTQYF	TGTGCCAGCAGCAAGACAGGGGGCTACACAGATACGCAGTATTTT
-	TRBJ2-7	TRBV28	13	-	CASSLDKVREQYF	TGTGCCAGCAGTTTAGACAAAGTCCGGGAGCAGTACTTC
-	TRBJ2-5	TRBV14	15	TRBD1	CASSRPTGTVETQYF	TGTGCCAGCAGCCGACCGACCGGGACAGTGGAGACCCAGTACTTC
-	TRBJ2-7	TRBV5-5	14	-	CASSLGQGLGEQYF	TGTGCCAGCAGCTTGGGCCAGGGGCTGGGCGAGCAGTACTTC
once	TRBJ1-1	TRBV7-9	11	-	CASSPQGEAFF	TGTGCCAGCAGCCCCCAGGGTGAAGCTTTCTTT
-	TRBJ2-1	TRBV5-1	14	-	CASSLDGAYNEQFF	TGCGCCAGCAGCTTGGACGGAGCCTACAATGAGCAGTTCTTC
-	TRBJ1-6	TRBV3-1/TRBV3-2	14	-	CASSPSVYNSPLHF	TGTGCCAGCAGCCCCTCCGTCTATAATTCACCCCTCCACTTT
-	TRBJ2-1	TRBV11-3	19	TRBD1	CASSSPRHTTGGPNNEQFF	TGTGCCAGCAGCTCCCCCAGGCACACGACAGGGGGCCCCAACAATGAGCAGTTCTTC
-	TRBJ2-3	TRBV29-1	13	-	CSDTGGATDTQYF	TGCAGCGACACAGGGGGGGCCACAGATACGCAGTATTTT
-	TRBJ1-2	TRBV5-4	13	-	CASSSGLYYGYTF	TGTGCCAGCAGTTCAGGGTTGTACTATGGCTACACCTTC
-	TRBJ2-1	TRBV18	15	-	CASSPSRDSYNEQFF	TGTGCCAGCTCACCGTCCCGAGATTCCTACAATGAGCAGTTCTTC
-	TRBJ2-7	TRBV30	18	TRBD2	CAWRLSTGGRLPLYEQYF	TGTGCCTGGAGGCTCTCAACCGGGGGGAGATTACCCCTCTACGAGCAGTACTTC
-	TRBJ1-5	TRBV30	15	TRBD1	CAWSPGTVSNQPQHF	TGTGCCTGGAGTCCAGGGACAGTTAGCAATCAGCCCCAGCATTTT
-	TRBJ2-5	TRBV14	17	TRBD2	CASSLGLGPPYQETQYF	TGTGCCAGCAGCCTGGGACTAGGCCCACCCTACCAAGAGACCCAGTACTTC
-	TRBJ2-7	TRBV7-9	12	-	CASSSPFYEQYF	TGTGCCAGCAGTAGCCCCTTCTACGAGCAGTACTTC
-	TRBJ1-1	TRBV5-1	15	-	CASSLVSRLNTEAFF	TGCGCCAGCAGCTTGGTTTCCAGGTTGAACACTGAAGCTTTCTTT
-	TRBJ1-4	TRBV15	15	-	CATSRGVSDNEKLFF	TGTGCCACCAGCAGGGGAGTCAGTGACAATGAAAAACTGTTTTTT
-	TRBJ2-3	TRBV3-1/TRBV3-2	19	TRBD2	CASSQDKRGGTGLTDTQYF	TGTGCCAGCAGCCAAGATAAGCGGGGGGGGACCGGTCTCACAGATACGCAGTATTTT
-	TRBJ1-2	TRBV6-5	14	-	CASRPNREYYGYTF	TGTGCCAGCAGGCCCAACAGGGAGTACTATGGCTACACCTTC
-	TRBJ2-1	TRBV6-4	14	TRBD2	CASSLGGGINEQFF	TGTGCCAGCAGTCTTGGCGGGGGGATTAATGAGCAGTTCTTC
-	TRBJ2-1	TRBV21-1	19	-	CARSGTSGSSQTLYNEQFF	TGTGCCAGATCCGGGACTAGCGGGTCGAGCCAGACCCTCTACAATGAGCAGTTCTTC
-	TRBJ2-1	TRBV6-5	13	-	CASRIGGTYEQFF	TGTGCCAGCAGAATAGGAGGAACCTATGAGCAGTTCTTC
-	TRBJ2-5	TRBV11-2	16	TRBD2	CASSLDLASGQETQYF	TGTGCCAGCAGCTTAGACCTGGCTAGCGGACAAGAGACCCAGTACTTC
-	TRBJ2-3	TRBV7-3	14	-	CASSSLSGTDTQYF	TGTGCCAGCAGCTCTCTGAGCGGCACAGATACGCAGTATTTT
once	TRBJ1-5	TRBV6-5	14	-	CASQSDRSNQPQHF	TGTGCCAGCCAGTCCGACAGGAGCAATCAGCCCCAGCATTTT